Listed below are T cell receptor beta chains from one sample, sequenced in a study of T-cell memory formation after mild COVID-19. TCRdb itself ran the 5' RACE reads through MiXCR, one entry per CDR3 protein. The repertoire includes about half a million distinct CDR3 sequences, approximately 18% of them detected once, and more than 9% sits in the top ten. Sequencing input: PBMCs or a T cell subset sorted from them (not recorded which). These receptors all come from an adult woman who had mild COVID-19 (a few samples of this study predate the infection). Cell type and time point are not known. CDR3s include the opening cysteine and the closing phenylalanine or tryptophan. D genes are given only for firm matches. Clone size, where shown, is once, few, many, or a class for clones that have expanded.

v_gene	j_gene	abundance	len	d_gene	CDR3aa	CDR3nt
TRBV7-3	TRBJ2-1	few	15	TRBD2	CASSPRRAGQDEQFF	TGTGCCAGCAGCCCGCGACGAGCGGGGCAGGATGAGCAGTTCTTC
TRBV29-1	TRBJ2-1	many	12	TRBD2	CSVAAGDNEQFF	TGCAGCGTTGCGGCGGGGGACAATGAGCAGTTCTTC
TRBV5-5	TRBJ1-6	.	15	.	CASSLGGTLNSPLHF	TGTGCCAGCAGCTTAGGGGGGACATTGAATTCACCCCTCCACTTT
TRBV6-5	TRBJ1-6	.	13	.	CASTTRRNSPLHF	TGTGCCAGCACCACGAGAAGGAATTCACCCCTCCACTTT
TRBV7-6	TRBJ2-2	.	13	.	CASSLLVTGELFF	TGTGCCAGCAGCTTACTTGTCACCGGGGAGCTGTTTTTT
TRBV27	TRBJ1-1	few	13	.	CASSVRGGTEAFF	TGTGCCAGCAGTGTTAGGGGGGGGACTGAAGCTTTCTTT
TRBV6-5	TRBJ2-3	few	11	.	CASSYGGAEYF	TGTGCCAGCAGTTACGGCGGGGCGGAGTATTTT
TRBV5-1	TRBJ1-2	few	13	TRBD1	CASSATGDYGYTF	TGCGCCAGCAGCGCGACAGGGGACTATGGCTACACCTTC
TRBV11-2	TRBJ2-7	.	14	TRBD2	CASSLVSGVREQYF	TGTGCCAGCAGCTTGGTGAGCGGGGTCCGCGAGCAGTACTTC
TRBV18	TRBJ2-7	few	14	.	CASSPWESPSEQYF	TGTGCCAGCTCACCATGGGAGAGCCCCTCGGAGCAGTACTTC